Listed here is a single T cell receptor beta chain. The record originates from a study of blood T cell repertoires in COVID-19. At the level of the study: The origin of the acute and convalescent COVID-19 samples was the United States, Italy and Spain. PBMCs, B-cell-depleted T cells, or T cells provided the cDNA or gDNA that made up the material.

The CDR3 contains 15 residues. Trimming cost V 8 bases and J 1 base; bases outside gene matches: 8. The V gene's germline CDR1 is LGHDT and CDR2 YNNKEL (reference sequence). Methods used by the authors: Estimation of nucleated cell counts was performed using reference gene primer amplification. Clones were sequenced by immunoSEQ multiplex PCR, and TCRdb holds only the in-frame ones, with some missing. That table gives V, J and clone size, and the DNA gave D and trimming. The table lists 98,000 or so clones, about four fifths of them singletons, with 2.5% to 3.5% in the top ten. The material sequenced was peripheral blood. The V and J genes are TRBV3-1 (or the pseudogene TRBV3-2) and TRBJ2-5; 9 bases agree with TRBD2. The sequence was collected from a woman of 80 years or more with active or convalescent COVID-19. The CDR3 region is CASGKLAGTQETQYF. The CDR3 DNA reads as TGTGCCAGCGGGAAACTAGCGGGCACCCAAGAGACCCAGTACTTC.